Here is one TCR beta chain with its context. Its specificity is not known. This record belongs to a study of blood T cells in healthy people across ages. Study-level results: Long-lived and aged donors differed, with more naive CD4+ cells and higher diversity in the long-lived.

Each of the donors had 8 to 10 milliliters of peripheral blood drawn into EDTA-treated Vacutainer tubes. Extraction yielded at least 6 micrograms of total RNA per sample. Germline V lookup: CDR1 LNHDA, CDR2 SQIVND (reference sequence). The J segment lost 7 bases and the V segment lost 7 bases, leaving 9 bases of the junction unmatched. The CDR3 consists of 15 residues. Primed by a sample-barcoded 5' primer and a J-beta primer mix, a second PCR proceeded for 7 to 11 cycles. One entry per CDR3 protein, called by TCRdb with MiXCR from the 5' RACE reads. The sample has about 680,000 distinct CDR3 sequences; around 45% are singletons.

The receptor was isolated from a woman aged 55-69 years in good health. J is TRBJ2-1 and V is TRBV19; TRBD2 matches at 11 bases. Sequenced: blood. The CDR3 loop reads CASTSSGTSGNEQFF. The CDR3 DNA reads as TGTGCCAGTACCTCGTCCGGGACTAGCGGTAATGAGCAGTTCTTC.